This is a list of T cell receptor beta chains from one sample in a study of blood T cell repertoires in COVID-19. Using immunoSEQ multiplex PCR, the repertoire was profiled, and TCRdb retains in-frame clones only, with some absent. The repertoire includes about 70,000 clones, roughly 85% of them detected once, and approximately 4.8% sits in the top ten. Sequenced sample: peripheral blood. The receptors stem from a man older than 75 with acute or convalescent COVID-19. CDR3s include the opening cysteine and the closing phenylalanine or tryptophan. Each record gives: clone size, D gene, J gene, V gene, CDR3 protein, CDR3 DNA. A D gene is named only where the DNA matches it firmly. The size field is filled for only some rows; it gives once, few, many or a size class.

>-|TRBD1|TRBJ1-2|TRBV3-1/TRBV3-2
CASSQEMYGTGRGDRGYTF
TGTGCCAGCAGCCAAGAAATGTATGGGACAGGGAGGGGGGACAGGGGCTACACCTTC
>-|-|TRBJ2-7|TRBV18
CASSPVQVPTYEQYF
TGTGCCAGCTCACCAGTCCAGGTCCCAACCTACGAGCAGTACTTC
>-|TRBD1|TRBJ1-2|TRBV11-2
CASTYRGNYGYTF
TGTGCCAGCACCTACAGGGGTAACTATGGCTACACCTTC
>few|-|TRBJ1-1|TRBV11-1
CASSLVRSSTEAFF
TGTGCCAGCAGCTTAGTGCGGTCTTCGACTGAAGCTTTCTTT
>-|TRBD2|TRBJ2-6|TRBV4-1
CASSATHGAGRAGANVLTF
TGCGCCAGCAGTGCTACTCATGGGGCAGGGAGGGCTGGGGCCAACGTCCTGACTTTC
>-|TRBD1|TRBJ1-1|TRBV6-5
CASERDRGNTEAFF
TGTGCCAGCGAAAGGGACAGAGGGAACACTGAAGCTTTCTTT
>once|TRBD2|TRBJ2-7|TRBV7-6
CASSSIPQGLAKAYEQYF
TGTGCCAGCAGCTCAATCCCCCAGGGACTAGCTAAAGCCTACGAGCAGTACTTC
>-|TRBD2|TRBJ2-1|TRBV2
CATGVSGHPTSGSVSSYNEQFF
TGTGCCACTGGGGTATCGGGACACCCGACTAGCGGGAGCGTCAGCTCCTACAATGAGCAGTTCTTC
>-|-|TRBJ2-7|TRBV19
CASSIEGGPGNEQYF
TGTGCCAGTAGTATAGAGGGCGGGCCCGGGAACGAGCAGTACTTC
>once|-|TRBJ2-7|TRBV10-3
CASAGQERAEQYF
TGTGCCAGTGCCGGGCAGGAGAGGGCCGAGCAGTACTTC
>-|-|TRBJ2-6|TRBV4-1
CASSQEGQLSGANVLTF
TGCGCCAGCAGCCAAGAGGGACAACTCTCTGGGGCCAACGTCCTGACTTTC
>once|TRBD2|TRBJ2-7|TRBV28
CASLGGGGTPYEQYF
TGTGCCAGCCTGGGCGGGGGGGGCACCCCCTACGAGCAGTACTTC
>-|TRBD2|TRBJ2-2|TRBV2
CASSQTSGYTGELFF
TGTGCCAGCAGTCAGACTAGCGGATACACCGGGGAGCTGTTTTTT
>-|TRBD1|TRBJ2-5|TRBV19
CASSIGTGGTGETQYF
TGTGCCAGTAGTATAGGAACAGGGGGTACGGGAGAGACCCAGTACTTC
>few|-|TRBJ2-7|TRBV7-2
CASSFSPGYEQYF
TGTGCCAGCAGCTTTTCCCCGGGTTACGAGCAGTACTTC
>once|-|TRBJ2-7|TRBV19
CASSIQGRTYEQYF
TGTGCCAGTAGTATACAGGGTCGCACCTACGAGCAGTACTTC
>-|-|TRBJ1-4|TRBV7-2
CASSLARSTEEKLFF
TGTGCCAGCAGCTTAGCCCGTTCTACAGAGGAAAAACTGTTTTTT
>-|TRBD2|TRBJ2-7|TRBV3-1/TRBV3-2
CASSRGLAGDEQYF
TGTGCCAGCAGCCGGGGACTAGCGGGAGACGAGCAGTACTTC
>once|-|TRBJ2-1|TRBV5-6
CASSLVSNSRYNEQFF
TGTGCCAGCAGCTTGGTCTCGAACTCTAGATACAATGAGCAGTTCTTC
>-|TRBD1|TRBJ1-6|TRBV10-3
CAITPGGYNSPLHF
TGTGCCATCACGCCAGGGGGTTATAATTCACCCCTCCACTTT
>-|TRBD1|TRBJ2-2|TRBV5-8
CASSLVPGTDFDSGELFF
TGTGCCAGCAGCTTGGTCCCCGGGACAGATTTCGACTCCGGGGAGCTGTTTTTT
>-|TRBD2|TRBJ2-5|TRBV5-5
CASSSGTSGSIMAQYF
TGTGCCAGCAGCTCCGGGACTAGCGGGAGTATAATGGCCCAGTACTTC
>few|-|TRBJ1-1|TRBV28
CASTARYPEAFF
TGTGCCAGCACCGCCAGGTACCCTGAAGCTTTCTTT
>-|-|TRBJ1-5|TRBV24-1
CATSDSRTLSNQPQHF
TGTGCCACCAGTGATTCCCGAACTCTTAGCAATCAGCCCCAGCATTTT
>-|TRBD1|TRBJ1-1|TRBV29-1
CSVEDLWGQNELNTEAFF
TGCAGCGTTGAAGATCTATGGGGACAGAATGAACTAAACACTGAAGCTTTCTTT
>-|TRBD2|TRBJ2-5|TRBV5-1
CASSSGLAGGPETQYF
TGCGCCAGCAGCTCGGGACTAGCGGGAGGGCCGGAGACCCAGTACTTC
>-|TRBD1|TRBJ1-1|TRBV12-5
CASGSGTGNTEAFF
TGTGCTAGTGGTTCCGGGACAGGGAACACTGAAGCTTTCTTT
>-|-|TRBJ1-5|TRBV28
CASNPGGPQHF
TGTGCCAGCAATCCCGGGGGGCCCCAGCATTTT
>once|TRBD2|TRBJ2-1|TRBV7-2
CASSLASGSSYNEQFF
TGTGCCAGCAGCTTAGCTAGCGGGAGCTCCTACAATGAGCAGTTCTTC
>-|TRBD1|TRBJ2-2|TRBV28
CASRRQGSGGELFF
TGTGCCAGCAGAAGACAGGGAAGTGGCGGGGAGCTGTTTTTT
>-|-|TRBJ1-1|TRBV29-1
CSARDTGKTEAFF
TGCAGCGCACGGGACACCGGGAAGACTGAAGCTTTCTTT
>-|-|TRBJ1-3|TRBV13
CASSSHMTLENTIYF
TGTGCCAGCAGTTCACACATGACTCTGGAAAACACCATATATTTT
>-|-|TRBJ2-3|TRBV7-3
CASSRLVADTQYF
TGTGCCAGCAGCAGACTAGTGGCAGATACGCAGTATTTT
>-|TRBD1|TRBJ1-4|TRBV19
CASRTDRARGKLFF
TGTGCCAGTAGAACGGACAGGGCGCGGGGAAAACTGTTTTTT
>-|TRBD2|TRBJ2-3|TRBV3-1/TRBV3-2
CASSQVSTSGGATDTQYF
TGTGCCAGCAGCCAGGTTTCGACTAGCGGGGGGGCCACAGATACGCAGTATTTT
>-|TRBD2|TRBJ2-1|TRBV7-8
CASSLMGLAVINEQFF
TGTGCCAGCAGCTTAATGGGCCTAGCGGTAATCAATGAGCAGTTCTTC
>-|-|TRBJ1-2|TRBV7-2
CASSLVQGRGYTF
TGTGCCAGCAGCTTAGTCCAGGGGCGCGGCTACACCTTC